This entry is about one T cell receptor (beta chain). Its antigen remains undetermined. Base qualities were left out, and no much larger clone turns up one base away. The data were obtained in a study of blood T cells in healthy people across ages (dated by TCRdb to 2013 to 2016). Looking at the study overall: In model experiments, roughly one uniquely barcoded TCR beta cDNA molecule per two T cells was captured by template switching. Four age groups were formed from the donors: young (average about 15 years), middle-aged (approximately 39), aged (under 70) and long-lived (82). The study analyzed two additional independent replicas of 1 million unique cDNA reads from the same blood draw for two donors, one aged 18 to 29 and one aged 80 or older. Age-related changes in TCR beta repertoire diversity were measured in the study by deep sequencing normalized with unique cDNA molecular identifiers.

Donors were a few dozen systemically healthy Caucasian individuals from Russia aged 6 to 90 years. Each donor gave about 9.7 milliliters of peripheral blood, drawn into EDTA-treated Vacutainer tubes. Ficoll-Paque density-gradient centrifugation was used to isolate PBMCs, with at least 7 million obtained per sample. Total RNA, at least 6 micrograms per sample, was extracted from PBMCs with Trizol reagent. For every donor, an aliquot of PBMCs went through flow cytometry to measure the percentages of naive CD45RAhigh/CD27high T cells. Beyond this particular receptor, the publication reports: The CMV infection status of donors was not known, potentially confounding age-related changes in expanded clonotypes. Bulk unsorted PBMC profiling prevented conclusive comparison of naive and antigen-experienced compartments. Estimates of total diversity from one million sequenced T cells were regarded as lower bounds and underestimates. As age increased, observed TCR beta diversity per million T cells dropped in a roughly linear way, and a significant reduction was already evident by age 40. Compared with the aged group, more naive CD4+ T cells, fewer expanded clones and increased TCR diversity were shown by the long-lived group, suggesting age selection. The percentage of naive T cells measured by flow cytometry correlated strongly with observed TCR beta diversity.

The library was prepared using 5' RACE. Sequenced on an Illumina HiSeq 2500. A second roughly 6 to 12 cycle PCR used a sample-barcoded 5' primer and a J-beta primer mix. A unique molecular identifier was introduced onto each TCR beta cDNA molecule by a template-switch 5' adaptor carrying 12 random nucleotides. At least 3 million CDR3-containing paired-end reads were obtained from each sample. All of the RNA was converted into first-strand cDNA using the Mint cDNA synthesis kit, with a TRBC-specific oligonucleotide serving as the primer. Following uracil-DNA glycosylase treatment, all cDNA underwent a first 18-cycle PCR with the universal primers M1SS and BC2_uni_R. In the paper's pipeline: For normalization, 1 million high-quality reads were randomly selected from each sample, with every read carrying a distinct molecular identifier. Reads with shared molecular identifiers were discarded instead of being binned into consensus sequences. MiTCR, run with a Q25 quality threshold and the strictest error-elimination algorithm, handled CDR3 identification, clonotype clustering and error correction. A nonparametric unseen species model with Euler transformation was used to estimate lower-bound total TCR beta diversity. TCRdb trimmed the raw reads at Q25, called clones with MiXCR and kept productive beta chains. Each record represents a unique CDR3 protein, reported with the most common genes and DNA among its rows. TCRdb's processing, not the study's, gives the V and J calls here. For this sample the table gives 800,000 to 950,000 distinct CDR3 sequences, of which almost 30% were detected only once. The ten largest clones represent roughly 10% of the sample.

Clipping removes 7 bases from V and 1 base from J, with 3 as the unmatched junction base count. The CDR3 measures 12 amino acids from cysteine to phenylalanine. Solely the CDR3 DNA is kept, with 36 bases framed from the first base. As encoded in the germline V gene (reference sequence), CDR1 is GTSNPN while CDR2 is SVGIG. This sample was shared with a second study, whose subject was T cells of mothers and their children. As described in the second report: Nine systemically healthy Caucasian individuals served as donors, namely three mothers together with their six children. cDNA synthesis consumed the entire amount of extracted RNA, loaded at approximately 1.6 ug RNA in each 15 ul reaction. In the second PCR, the M1S primer introduced both the sample barcodes and 2-4 random nucleotides. Over 8.5 million TCR beta CDR3 reads were obtained for each mother, and 2.5 million to 3 million reads were obtained for each child. TCR recombination output is similarly shaped by thymic selection in related and unrelated pairs, with a minor effect exerted by inherited differences. Related mother-child pairs always showed normalized repertoire overlap that was slightly higher than in unrelated mother-child pairs, though the difference was never significant. No persistent microchimeric T cell clones were found, with a detection sensitivity of approximately 100 clones per million clonotypes. Deep NGS was used in the study to compare the TCR beta repertoires of mothers and children and to look for features that separate related mother-child pairs from unrelated individuals. Mothers averaged roughly 40 +/- 4 years of age and children averaged around 10 +/- 4 years. Libraries were sequenced on Illumina HiSeq 2000 with 100+100 nt paired-end reads after adapter ligation with NEBNext reagents. Mother and child libraries were prepared a month apart and sequenced in separate runs to prevent cross-contamination. For each donor, between about 450,000 and 2,300,000 distinct TCR beta clonotypes were identified. Naive TCR beta clonotypes were estimated from low-frequency clonotypes matched to each donor's FACS-determined naive share, without sorting.

The source of this sequence is a woman aged 40 to 50 in good health. Recombination connected TRBV30 to TRBJ1-1; the central 7 bases match TRBD1. Sequenced: blood. The DNA sequence is TGTGCCTCGGACAGGAAGAACACTGAAGCTTTCTTT. This translates into CASDRKNTEAFF.